This TCR beta chain was identified during a study of patients and donors after allogeneic stem cell transplantation (dated by TCRdb to 2020 to 2022). In its sample, this clonotype was seen a few times. The antigen it recognizes is unknown. No per-base quality is available; no much larger clone lies one base away. The junction shows trimming of 4 bases on V and 0 bases on J, plus 19 bases between the germline ends. The CDR3 has 19 amino acids, counting the end cysteine and phenylalanine. CDR3 DNA only is kept here, 57 bases in frame from base 1. Sequences MGHRA (CDR1) and YSYEKL (CDR2) are obtained from the germline V gene. Libraries came from RT-PCR. For sequencing, a NextSeq 550 was employed. TCRdb reran the public reads through fastp at Q25 and MiXCR, keeping productive beta chains. Each CDR3 protein appears once, grouped with its most common genes and DNA. Within this sample are roughly 880,000 distinct CDR3 sequences, with more than 15% of them counted one time only. The ten most abundant clones make up about 6% of the sample.

The sequenced sample was blood, either unsorted or a sorted T cell fraction (not recorded which). The TCR was taken from a human donor who was either an allogeneic HSCT recipient or a stem cell or donor lymphocyte infusion donor (not recorded which). It is not recorded whose cells these are; they may come from a transplant donor. The chain uses TRBV4-1 and TRBJ1-6; a tentative D call is TRBD1 (5 bases match). In nucleotide form, the sequence is TGCGCCAGCAGCCCCGAGACAGAAAGGAGCCACTCCTATAATTCACCCCTCCACTTT. Its protein product is CASSPETERSHSYNSPLHF.